This entry lists 11 T cell receptor beta chains sequenced from one sample in a study of T cells in Graves' hyperthyroidism and ophthalmopathy. Amplified TCR beta CDR3 regions came from RNA transcripts. A first-round RT-PCR of the TCR CDR3 used the HTBI primer set. Each CDR3 protein is one row after TCRdb ran MiXCR on the multiplex PCR reads. This table has about 410,000 distinct CDR3 sequences, approximately 14% appearing once. Sequenced sample: blood. Receptors were obtained from a woman aged 25 to 39 with Graves' ophthalmopathy.

J is TRBJ1-4 and V is TRBV7-6; the D gene is possibly TRBD1 (5 bases). The V and J ends lost 4 bases and 8 bases respectively, with 17 bases between them. This CDR3 region has 15 residues. Germline assignment: CDR1 SGHVS and CDR2 FNYEAQ. The CDR3 sequence: CASSSPGGDREKLFF. Written as DNA, the CDR3 is TGTGCCAGCAGCTCTCCGGGAGGGGATCGGGAAAAACTGTTTTTT.

This clonotype was counted many times. This chain connects TRBV7-2 to TRBJ2-1; TRBD1 aligns across 7 bases. The V and J ends lost 6 bases and 5 bases, in that order; junction bases with no gene match: 7. In germline, CDR1 is SGHTA, CDR2 FQGNSA. This CDR3 comprises 14 residues. The CDR3 is CASRPYRGDNEQFF. Written as DNA, the CDR3 is TGTGCCAGCAGACCATACAGGGGCGACAATGAGCAGTTCTTC. Combining the CDR3 with reference TRBV7-2 and TRBJ2-1 gives the whole variable domain GAGVSQSPSNKVTEKGKDVELRCDPISGHTALYWYRQSLGQGLEFLIYFQGNSAPDKSGLPSDRFSAERTGGSVSTLTIQRTQQEDSAVYLCASRPYRGDNEQFFGPGTRLTVL.

This clonotype has a handful of counts. The chain couples TRBV27 to TRBJ2-3, with D perhaps TRBD1 or TRBD2 (5 bases each). Trimming took off 6 bases at V and 10 bases at J, with 17 bases between the two ends. The CDR3 is made up of 13 amino acids. Germline V gene sequence: CDR1 MNHEY, CDR2 SMNVEV (reference sequence). This CDR3 is CASSGTPIRAQYF. The CDR3 DNA reads TGTGCCAGCAGCGGGACCCCAATCCGGGCGCAGTATTTT.

J is TRBJ2-3 and V is TRBV14; 10 bases are shared with TRBD2. This CDR3 comprises 16 residues. V was pared by 4 bases and J by 4 bases, with 8 bases of the junction left unmatched. Germline CDR1 SGHDN, CDR2 FVKESK. Written as DNA, the CDR3 is TGTGCCAGCAGCCCGTACAGCGGGGGGGCCTCAGATACGCAGTATTTT. Translating it yields CASSPYSGGASDTQYF.

This clonotype has a count of ten or more. The chain employs TRBV18 and TRBJ2-5; no firm D call. V was clipped by 1 base and J by 3 bases, with 0 bases between them. The CDR3 is 11 residues long. CDR1 and CDR2 from the germline V gene are KGHSH and LQKENI. CDR3 sequence reads: CASSPQETQYF. The CDR3 DNA reads as TGTGCCAGCTCACCACAAGAGACCCAGTACTTC.

This rearrangement joins TRBV6-1 to TRBJ2-7, with D perhaps being TRBD1 or TRBD2 (7 bases each). Germline-derived CDR1 and CDR2 are MNHNS and SASEGT. The CDR3 runs 18 residues. Trimming stripped 5 bases from V and 3 bases from J, with 26 bases between. CDR3 bases: TGTGCCAGCAGTCGACAGGGAGGGGGGGGGGGGACCCACTACGAGCAGTACTTC. Protein: CASSRQGGGGGTHYEQYF.

This clonotype showed up just a few times. The chain carries TRBV12-3 or TRBV12-4 and TRBJ2-3; maybe TRBD1 (6 bases). Trimming removed 6 bases at V and 8 bases at J, with 18 bases between. This CDR3 region has 14 residues. CDR3 sequence reads: CASRTGHGFGTQYF. The CDR3 nucleotides read TGTGCCAGCAGGACAGGACATGGGTTCGGTACGCAGTATTTT.

This sequence joins TRBV6-1 and TRBJ1-2; no clear D gene. Germline CDR1 is MNHNS and CDR2 is SASEGT. The ends were cut back, 0 bases at V and 2 bases at J, with 4 bases in the middle. The CDR3 spans 13 residues. The CDR3, as DNA: TGTGCCAGCAGTGAAGCCCAAAACTATGGCTACACCTTC. Protein product: CASSEAQNYGYTF.

The chain combines TRBV10-3 with TRBJ2-2; a possible D gene is TRBD2 (7 bases). CDR1 is ENHRY, CDR2 SYGVKD, per germline. CDR3 length: 15 residues. V lost 10 bases and J 4 bases, leaving 19 bases between the germline ends. The CDR3 DNA follows: TGTGCCACTACCCTGGCGGGGGCCGCCACCGGGGAGCTGTTTTTT. This encodes CATTLAGAATGELFF.

This clonotype was counted many times. The chain uses TRBV7-2 and TRBJ2-5, with TRBD2 identical over 12 bases. V shed 6 bases, J shed 3 bases, and the junction held 5 bases outside the gene matches. Germline CDR1 and CDR2: SGHTA and FQGNSA. The CDR3 runs 15 residues. The CDR3 sequence is CASRHSSGGEETQYF. DNA for the CDR3: TGTGCCAGCAGACATTCTAGCGGGGGGGAAGAGACCCAGTACTTC.

This clonotype was recorded many times. The chain couples TRBV11-1 to TRBJ2-3, with 7 bases matching TRBD1. Germline V gives CDR1 SGHAT, CDR2 FQDESV (reference sequence). The CDR3 consists of 13 residues. Unmatched junction bases numbered 2, after V lost 2 bases and J lost 6 bases. The CDR3 coding sequence is TGTGCCAGCAGCTTAACCAGGGGGGATACGCAGTATTTT. Encoded protein: CASSLTRGDTQYF. Supplemented by reference TRBV11-1 and TRBJ2-3, the full variable domain reads EAEVAQSPRYKITEKSQAVAFWCDPISGHATLYWYRQILGQGPELLVQFQDESVVDDSQLPKDRFSAERLKGVDSTLKIQPAELGDSAMYLCASSLTRGDTQYFGPGTRLTVL.